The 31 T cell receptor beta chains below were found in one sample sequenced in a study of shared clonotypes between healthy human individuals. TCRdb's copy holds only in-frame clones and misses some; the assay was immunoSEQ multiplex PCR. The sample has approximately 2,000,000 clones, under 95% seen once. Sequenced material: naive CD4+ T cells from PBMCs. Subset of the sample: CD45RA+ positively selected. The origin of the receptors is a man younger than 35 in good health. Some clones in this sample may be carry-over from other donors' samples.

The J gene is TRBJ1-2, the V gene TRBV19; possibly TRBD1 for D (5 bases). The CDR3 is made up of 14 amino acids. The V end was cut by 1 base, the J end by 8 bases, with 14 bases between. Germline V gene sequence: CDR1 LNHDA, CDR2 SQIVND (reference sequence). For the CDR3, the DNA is TGTGCCAGTAGTATAGTGCGGCAGGGACGGGGCTACACCTTC. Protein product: CASSIVRQGRGYTF.

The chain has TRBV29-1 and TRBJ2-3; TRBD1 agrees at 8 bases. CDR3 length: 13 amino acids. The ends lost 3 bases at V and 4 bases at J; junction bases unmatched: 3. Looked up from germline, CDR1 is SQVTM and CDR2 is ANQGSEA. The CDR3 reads CSVDWTGPDTQYF. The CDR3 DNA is TGCAGCGTTGATTGGACAGGGCCAGATACGCAGTATTTT.

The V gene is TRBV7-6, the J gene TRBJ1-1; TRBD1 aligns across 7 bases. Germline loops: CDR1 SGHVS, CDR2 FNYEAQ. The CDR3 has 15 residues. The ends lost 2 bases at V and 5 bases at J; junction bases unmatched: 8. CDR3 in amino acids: CASSLIAGGWTEAFF. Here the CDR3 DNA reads TGTGCCAGCAGCTTAATAGCAGGGGGATGGACTGAAGCTTTCTTT.

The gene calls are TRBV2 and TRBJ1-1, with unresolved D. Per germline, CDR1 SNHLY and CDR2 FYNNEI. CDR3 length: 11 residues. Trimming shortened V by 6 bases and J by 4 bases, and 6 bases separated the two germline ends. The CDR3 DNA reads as TGTGCCAGCAGGGGGATCACTGAAGCTTTCTTT. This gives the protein CASRGITEAFF.

DNA for the CDR3: TGTGCCAGCAGCGGACAGGGGGGTGGTCAGCCCCAGCATTTT. It encodes CASSGQGGGQPQHF. The V gene is TRBV6-5, the J gene TRBJ1-5; 10 bases align to TRBD1. Germline trimming cut 6 bases from V and 6 bases from J; bases unmatched to any gene: 5. Germline CDR1 MNHEY, CDR2 SVGAGI. This CDR3 is built from 14 residues.

The CDR3 spells CASTESGRSTDTQYF. DNA for the CDR3: TGTGCCAGCACCGAAAGCGGGAGGAGCACAGATACGCAGTATTTT. The chain employs TRBV9 and TRBJ2-3; TRBD2 aligns across 9 bases. V trimming: 6 bases; J trimming: 0 bases; junction bases outside the gene matches: 5. This CDR3 spans 15 amino acids. Looked up from germline, CDR1 is SGDLS and CDR2 is YYNGEE.

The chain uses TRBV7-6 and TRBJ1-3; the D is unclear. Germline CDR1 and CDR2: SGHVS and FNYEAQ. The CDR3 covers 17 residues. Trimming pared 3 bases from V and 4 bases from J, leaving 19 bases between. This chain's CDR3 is CASSLAVGSSPGNTIYF. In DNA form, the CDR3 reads TGTGCCAGCAGCTTGGCAGTAGGCTCGTCCCCCGGAAACACCATATATTTT. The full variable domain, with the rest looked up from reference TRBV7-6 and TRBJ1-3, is GAGVSQSPRYKVTKRGQDVALRCDPISGHVSLYWYRQALGQGPEFLTYFNYEAQQDKSGLPNDRFSAERPEGSISTLTIQRTEQRDSAMYRCASSLAVGSSPGNTIYFGEGSWLTVV.

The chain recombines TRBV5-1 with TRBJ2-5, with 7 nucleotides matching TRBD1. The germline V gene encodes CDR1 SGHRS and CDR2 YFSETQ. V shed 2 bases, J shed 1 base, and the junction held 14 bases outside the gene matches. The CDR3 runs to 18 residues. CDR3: CASSLGVGQPYRQETQYF. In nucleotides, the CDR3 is TGCGCCAGCAGCTTAGGGGTGGGACAGCCCTATCGCCAAGAGACCCAGTACTTC.

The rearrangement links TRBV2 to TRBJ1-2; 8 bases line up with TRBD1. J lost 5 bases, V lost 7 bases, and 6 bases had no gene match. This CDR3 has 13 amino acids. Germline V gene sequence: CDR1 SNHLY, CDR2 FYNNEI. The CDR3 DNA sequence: TGTGCCAGCAAGCTACAGGGGGTTTATGGCTACACCTTC. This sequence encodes CASKLQGVYGYTF.

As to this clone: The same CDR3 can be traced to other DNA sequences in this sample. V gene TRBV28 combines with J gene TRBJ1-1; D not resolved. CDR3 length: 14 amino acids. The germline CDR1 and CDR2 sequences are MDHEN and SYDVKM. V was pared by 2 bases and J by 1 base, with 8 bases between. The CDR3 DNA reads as TGTGCCAGCAGTTTAAGGGTTAGGAACACTGAAGCTTTCTTT. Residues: CASSLRVRNTEAFF.

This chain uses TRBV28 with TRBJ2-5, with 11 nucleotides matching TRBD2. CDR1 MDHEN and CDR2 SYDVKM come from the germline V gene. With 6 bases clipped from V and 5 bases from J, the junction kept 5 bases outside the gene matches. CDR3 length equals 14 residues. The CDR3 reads CASRLAGDGETQYF. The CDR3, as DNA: TGTGCCAGCAGACTAGCGGGAGATGGGGAGACCCAGTACTTC. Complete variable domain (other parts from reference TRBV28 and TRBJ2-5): DVKVTQSSRYLVKRTGEKVFLECVQDMDHENMFWYRQDPGLGLRLIYFSYDVKMKEKGDIPEGYSVSREKKERFSLILESASTNQTSMYLCASRLAGDGETQYFGPGTRLLVL.

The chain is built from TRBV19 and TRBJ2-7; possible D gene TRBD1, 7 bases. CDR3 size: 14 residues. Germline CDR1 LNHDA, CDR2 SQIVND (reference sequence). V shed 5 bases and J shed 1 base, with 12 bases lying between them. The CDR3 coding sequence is TGTGCCAGTAGTGGAGGGACAGTGTCCTACGAGCAGTACTTC. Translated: CASSGGTVSYEQYF. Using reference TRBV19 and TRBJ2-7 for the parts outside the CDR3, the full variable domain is DGGITQSPKYLFRKEGQNVTLSCEQNLNHDAMYWYRQDPGQGLRLIYYSQIVNDFQKGDIAEGYSVSREKKESFPLTVTSAQKNPTAFYLCASSGGTVSYEQYFGPGTRLTVT.

For the CDR3, the DNA is TGTGCTAGTGGTTGGACTGCGGGAGACAATGAGCAGTTCTTC. Translated, it gives CASGWTAGDNEQFF. The rearrangement uses TRBV12-5 and TRBJ2-1; 7 bases align to TRBD2. The CDR3 is made up of 14 amino acids. The germline CDR1 and CDR2 sequences are LGHNT and FRNRAP. V shed 4 bases and J 5 bases; nucleotides not matched to a gene: 5.

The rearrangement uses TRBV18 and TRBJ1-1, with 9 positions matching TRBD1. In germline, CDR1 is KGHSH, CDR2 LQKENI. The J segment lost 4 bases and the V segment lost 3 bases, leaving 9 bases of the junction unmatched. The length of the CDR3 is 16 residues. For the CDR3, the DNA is TGTGCCAGCTCACCCGGACAGGGGAGGGGGGGCACTGAAGCTTTCTTT. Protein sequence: CASSPGQGRGGTEAFF.

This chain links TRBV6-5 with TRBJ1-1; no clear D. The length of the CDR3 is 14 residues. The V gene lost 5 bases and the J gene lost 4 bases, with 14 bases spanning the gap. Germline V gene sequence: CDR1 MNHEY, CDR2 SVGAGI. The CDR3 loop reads CASSETPALTEAFF. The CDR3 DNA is TGTGCCAGCAGTGAAACGCCAGCCCTCACTGAAGCTTTCTTT.

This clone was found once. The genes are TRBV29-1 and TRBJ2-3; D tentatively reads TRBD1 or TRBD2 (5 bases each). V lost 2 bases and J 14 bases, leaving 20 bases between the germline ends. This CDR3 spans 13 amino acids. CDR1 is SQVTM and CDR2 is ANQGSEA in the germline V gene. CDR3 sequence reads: CSVELETLGARYF. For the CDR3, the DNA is TGCAGCGTTGAACTCGAGACCCTCGGGGCCCGGTATTTT.

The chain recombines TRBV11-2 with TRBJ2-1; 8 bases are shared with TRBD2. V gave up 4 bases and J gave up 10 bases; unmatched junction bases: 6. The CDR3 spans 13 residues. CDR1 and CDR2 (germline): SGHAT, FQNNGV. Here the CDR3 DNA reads TGTGCCAGCAGCTCTGAGGTAGCGGGAGAGCAGTTCTTC. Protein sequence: CASSSEVAGEQFF.

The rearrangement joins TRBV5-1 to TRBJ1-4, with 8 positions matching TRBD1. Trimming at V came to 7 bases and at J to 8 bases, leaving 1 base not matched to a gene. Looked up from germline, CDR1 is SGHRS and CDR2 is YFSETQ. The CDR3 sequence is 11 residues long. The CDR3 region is CASRDREKLFF. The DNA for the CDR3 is TGCGCCAGCCGGGACAGGGAAAAACTGTTTTTT.

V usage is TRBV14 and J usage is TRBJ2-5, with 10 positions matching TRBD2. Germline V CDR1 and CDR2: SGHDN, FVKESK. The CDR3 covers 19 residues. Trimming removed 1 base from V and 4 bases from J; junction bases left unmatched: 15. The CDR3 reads CASSQGVSSSGSLGETQYF. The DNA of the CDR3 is TGTGCCAGCAGCCAAGGGGTCTCGTCTAGCGGGAGCCTCGGAGAGACCCAGTACTTC.

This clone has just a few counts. The DNA for the CDR3 is TGTGCCAGCAGCTTAAGCCCACTTAACACTGAAGCTTTCTTT. Translation gives CASSLSPLNTEAFF. V usage is TRBV7-9 and J usage is TRBJ1-1, with D uncertain. The CDR3 covers 14 residues. The germline V and J ends were trimmed by 2 bases and 2 bases, with 9 bases remaining between them. Germline values: CDR1 SEHNR, CDR2 FQNEAQ (reference sequence).

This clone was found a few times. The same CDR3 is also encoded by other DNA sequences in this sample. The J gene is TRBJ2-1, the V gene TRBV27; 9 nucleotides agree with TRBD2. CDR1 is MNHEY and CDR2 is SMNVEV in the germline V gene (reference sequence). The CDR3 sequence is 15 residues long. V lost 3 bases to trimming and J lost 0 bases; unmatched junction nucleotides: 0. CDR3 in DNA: TGTGCCAGCAGTTTTAGCGGGAGCTCCTACAATGAGCAGTTCTTC. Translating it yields CASSFSGSSYNEQFF.

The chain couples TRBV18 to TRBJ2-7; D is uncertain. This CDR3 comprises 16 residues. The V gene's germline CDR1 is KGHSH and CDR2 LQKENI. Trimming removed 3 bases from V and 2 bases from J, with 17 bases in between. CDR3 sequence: CASSPRFRKNTYEQYF. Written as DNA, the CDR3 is TGTGCCAGCTCACCCCGATTCCGAAAGAATACCTACGAGCAGTACTTC.

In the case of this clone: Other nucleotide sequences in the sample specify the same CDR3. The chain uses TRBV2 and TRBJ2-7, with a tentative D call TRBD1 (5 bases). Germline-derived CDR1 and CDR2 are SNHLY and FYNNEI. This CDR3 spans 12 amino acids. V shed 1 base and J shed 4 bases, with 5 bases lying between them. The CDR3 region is CASSEEGYEQYF. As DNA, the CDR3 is TGTGCCAGCAGTGAAGAGGGGTACGAGCAGTACTTC. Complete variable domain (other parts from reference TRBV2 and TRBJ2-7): EPEVTQTPSHQVTQMGQEVILRCVPISNHLYFYWYRQILGQKVEFLVSFYNNEISEKSEIFDDQFSVERPDGSNFTLKIRSTKLEDSAMYFCASSEEGYEQYFGPGTRLTVT.

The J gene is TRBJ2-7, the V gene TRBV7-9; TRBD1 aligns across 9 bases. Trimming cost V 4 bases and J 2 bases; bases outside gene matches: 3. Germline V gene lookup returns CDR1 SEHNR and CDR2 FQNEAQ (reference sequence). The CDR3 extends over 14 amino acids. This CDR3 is CASSSRQGAYEQYF. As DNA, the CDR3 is TGTGCCAGCAGCTCCCGACAGGGGGCCTACGAGCAGTACTTC.

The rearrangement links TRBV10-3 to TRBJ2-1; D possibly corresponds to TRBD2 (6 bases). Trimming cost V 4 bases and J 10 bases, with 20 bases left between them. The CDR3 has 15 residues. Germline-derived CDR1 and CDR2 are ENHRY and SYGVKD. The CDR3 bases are TGTGCCATCAGTGGCCCGGGGGAGAGCGGTGGAGAGCAGTTCTTC. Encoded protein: CAISGPGESGGEQFF.

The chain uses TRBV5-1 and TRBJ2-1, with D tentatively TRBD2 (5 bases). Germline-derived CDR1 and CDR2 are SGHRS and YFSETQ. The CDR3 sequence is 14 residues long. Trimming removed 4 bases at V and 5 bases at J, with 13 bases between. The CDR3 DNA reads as TGCGCCAGCAGCCCAGAGGACTTTAACAATGAGCAGTTCTTC. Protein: CASSPEDFNNEQFF.

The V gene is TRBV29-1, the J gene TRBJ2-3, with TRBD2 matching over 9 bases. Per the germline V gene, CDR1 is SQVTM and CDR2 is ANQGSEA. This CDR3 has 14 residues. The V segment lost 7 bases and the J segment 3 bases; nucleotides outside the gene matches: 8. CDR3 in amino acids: CSGNSGSATDTQYF. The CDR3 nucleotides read TGCAGCGGGAATAGCGGGAGCGCGACAGATACGCAGTATTTT.

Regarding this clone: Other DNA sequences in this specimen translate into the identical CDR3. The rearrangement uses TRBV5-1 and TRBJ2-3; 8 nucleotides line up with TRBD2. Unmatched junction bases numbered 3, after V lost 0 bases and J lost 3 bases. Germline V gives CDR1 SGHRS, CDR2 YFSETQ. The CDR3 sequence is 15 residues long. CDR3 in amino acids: CASSLGTGGTDTQYF. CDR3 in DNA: TGCGCCAGCAGCTTGGGAACGGGAGGGACAGATACGCAGTATTTT.

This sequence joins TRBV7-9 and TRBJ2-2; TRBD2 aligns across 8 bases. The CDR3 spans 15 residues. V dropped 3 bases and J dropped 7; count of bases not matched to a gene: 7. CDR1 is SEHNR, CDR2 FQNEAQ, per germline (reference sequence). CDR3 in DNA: TGTGCCAGCAGCTTGCGGGGACTAGAAGACGGGGAGCTGTTTTTT. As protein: CASSLRGLEDGELFF.

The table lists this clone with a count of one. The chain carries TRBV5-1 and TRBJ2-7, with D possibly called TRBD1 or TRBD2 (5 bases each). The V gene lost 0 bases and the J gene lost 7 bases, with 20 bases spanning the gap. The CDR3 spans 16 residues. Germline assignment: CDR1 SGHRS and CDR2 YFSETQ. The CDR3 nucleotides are TGCGCCAGCAGCTTGGCCGGGACGCAGGTGGTAGTGGAGCAGTACTTC. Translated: CASSLAGTQVVVEQYF.

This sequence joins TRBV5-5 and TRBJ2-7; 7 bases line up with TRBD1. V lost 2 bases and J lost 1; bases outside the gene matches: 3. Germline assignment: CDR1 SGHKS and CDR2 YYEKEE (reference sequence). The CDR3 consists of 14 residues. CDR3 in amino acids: CASSLQGLSYEQYF. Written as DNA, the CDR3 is TGTGCCAGCAGCTTACAGGGGCTATCCTACGAGCAGTACTTC.